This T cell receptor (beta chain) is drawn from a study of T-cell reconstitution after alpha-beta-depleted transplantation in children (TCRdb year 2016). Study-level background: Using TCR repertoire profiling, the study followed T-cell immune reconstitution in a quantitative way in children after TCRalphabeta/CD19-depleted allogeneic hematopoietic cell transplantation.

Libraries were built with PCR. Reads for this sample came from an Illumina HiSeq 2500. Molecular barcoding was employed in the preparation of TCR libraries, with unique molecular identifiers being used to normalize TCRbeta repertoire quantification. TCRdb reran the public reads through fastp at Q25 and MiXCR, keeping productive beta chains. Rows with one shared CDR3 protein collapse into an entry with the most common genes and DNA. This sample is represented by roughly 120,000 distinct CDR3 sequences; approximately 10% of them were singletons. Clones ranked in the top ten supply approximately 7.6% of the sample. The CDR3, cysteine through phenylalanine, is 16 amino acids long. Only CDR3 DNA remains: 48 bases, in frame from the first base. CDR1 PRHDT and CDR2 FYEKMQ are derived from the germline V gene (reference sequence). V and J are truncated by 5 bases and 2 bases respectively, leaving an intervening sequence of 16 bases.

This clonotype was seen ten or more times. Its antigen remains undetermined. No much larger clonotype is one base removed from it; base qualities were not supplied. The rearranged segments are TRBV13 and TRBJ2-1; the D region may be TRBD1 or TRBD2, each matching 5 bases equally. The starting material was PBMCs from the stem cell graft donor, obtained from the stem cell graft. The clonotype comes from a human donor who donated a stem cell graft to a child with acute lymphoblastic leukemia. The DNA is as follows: TGTGCCAGCAGCCCTCCGGGTGGGGACGCCTACAATGAGCAGTTCTTC. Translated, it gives CASSPPGGDAYNEQFF.